These 21 T cell receptor beta chains were sequenced from one sample in a study of Ad26.COV2.S vaccination and SARS-CoV-2 variants. Repertoires were generated with immunoSEQ multiplex PCR, while TCRdb's copy carries only in-frame clones and drops some. The table has about 100,000 clones, less than 85% seen once. The sample consisted of peripheral blood, taken after recovery from COVID-19. These receptors were obtained from a human donor who had recovered from COVID-19.

This clone was seen a few times. V gene TRBV4-3 combines with J gene TRBJ2-1; the D is unclear. The CDR3 spans 13 residues. CDR1 LGHNA and CDR2 YSLEER come from the germline V gene. V was clipped by 3 bases and J by 9 bases, with 12 bases between them. The CDR3 DNA sequence: TGCGCCAGCAGCCATAGTGGGTTGAGTGAGCAGTTCTTC. It encodes CASSHSGLSEQFF.

CDR3 loop: CASRGATNEKLFF. CDR3 in DNA: TGTGCCAGCCGGGGCGCAACTAATGAAAAACTGTTTTTT. This chain joins TRBV2 and TRBJ1-4; a possible D gene is TRBD1 (5 bases). The CDR3 is made up of 13 amino acids. Trimming removed 8 bases from V and 0 bases from J, with 7 bases in between. CDR1 and CDR2 from the germline V gene are SNHLY and FYNNEI.

V usage is TRBV10-3 and J usage is TRBJ2-5, with D maybe TRBD1 (5 bases). The CDR3 is 13 residues long. Germline V gene sequence: CDR1 ENHRY, CDR2 SYGVKD. With 4 bases removed from V and 1 base from J, the gap between germline ends came to 7 bases. The CDR3: CAISARGQETQYF. Written as DNA, the CDR3 is TGTGCCATCAGTGCTAGGGGCCAAGAGACCCAGTACTTC.

J is TRBJ2-1 and V is TRBV29-1; 11 nucleotides match TRBD2. V lost 7 bases, J lost 8 bases, and 10 bases stayed unmatched. The CDR3 runs 14 residues. Germline V gives CDR1 SQVTM, CDR2 ANQGSEA. CDR3 nucleotide sequence: TGCAGCGGGAATGTAGCGGGGGGGCTCGATGAGCAGTTCTTC. It yields the protein CSGNVAGGLDEQFF.

The chain uses TRBV29-1 and TRBJ2-7; unclear D gene. Trimming cost V 4 bases and J 4 bases, with 14 bases left between them. From germline, CDR1 is SQVTM and CDR2 ANQGSEA. CDR3 length: 13 amino acids. The CDR3: CSVGQRAMYEQYF. The CDR3 nucleotides read TGCAGCGTTGGACAACGAGCTATGTACGAGCAGTACTTC.

V usage is TRBV5-4 and J usage is TRBJ2-3, with TRBD2 identical over 8 bases. Germline V gene lookup returns CDR1 SGHNT and CDR2 YYREEE (reference sequence). The CDR3 is made up of 14 amino acids. Trimming took 4 bases from V and 1 from J; bases not matched to a gene: 2. CDR3 DNA sequence: TGTGCCAGCAGCCCGCGGGGGGGCACAGATACGCAGTATTTT. This gives the protein CASSPRGGTDTQYF. Filled out from reference TRBV5-4 and TRBJ2-3, the complete variable domain reads ETGVTQSPTHLIKTRGQQVTLRCSSQSGHNTVSWYQQALGQGPQFIFQYYREEENGRGNFPPRFSGLQFPNYSSELNVNALELDDSALYLCASSPRGGTDTQYFGPGTRLTVL.

This rearrangement joins TRBV6-5 to TRBJ1-2; 8 bases match TRBD1. J was trimmed by 6 bases and V by 8 bases; bases with no gene match: 5. The V gene's germline CDR1 is MNHEY and CDR2 SVGAGI. The CDR3 is made up of 12 amino acids. The CDR3 DNA reads as TGTGCCAGCCGGACAGGGATCGATGGCTACACCTTC. It encodes CASRTGIDGYTF.

The rearrangement links TRBV7-2 to TRBJ2-1; D not certain. Germline loops: CDR1 SGHTA, CDR2 FQGNSA. Trimming cost V 4 bases and J 6 bases, with 10 bases left between them. The CDR3 sequence is 13 residues long. The DNA for the CDR3 is TGTGCCAGCAGCTACAACCTCCGCAATGAGCAGTTCTTC. This codes for CASSYNLRNEQFF.

This clone was found once. This sequence joins TRBV5-1 and TRBJ1-3; a possible D gene is TRBD1 (6 bases). Trimming cost V 6 bases and J 1 base, with 17 bases left between them. The CDR3 has 16 amino acids. The germline CDR1 and CDR2 sequences are SGHRS and YFSETQ. The CDR3 bases are TGCGCCAGCACCGCCCGGGACATATCTTCTGGAAACACCATATATTTT. Translating it yields CASTARDISSGNTIYF.

The chain combines TRBV9 with TRBJ1-5; perhaps TRBD1 as D (6 bases). CDR1 and CDR2 (germline): SGDLS, YYNGEE. This CDR3 is built from 15 residues. V lost 0 bases and J lost 7, with 14 bases in between. The chain's CDR3 is CASSVGTDQGQPQHF. The CDR3 coding sequence is TGTGCCAGCAGCGTAGGAACAGACCAGGGGCAGCCCCAGCATTTT.

The CDR3 reads CASSQGLAGAGDTQYF. In DNA, the CDR3 is TGCGCCAGCAGCCAGGGACTAGCGGGGGCGGGGGATACGCAGTATTTT. The V and J genes are TRBV4-3 and TRBJ2-3; 14 nucleotides line up with TRBD2. Germline V gene lookup returns CDR1 LGHNA and CDR2 YSLEER. CDR3 length equals 16 residues. The V and J ends lost 3 bases and 6 bases, in that order; junction bases with no gene match: 5.

This clone has a handful of counts. V gene TRBV2 combines with J gene TRBJ2-3; 12 nucleotides match TRBD2. Germline CDR1 is SNHLY and CDR2 is FYNNEI. The CDR3 has 15 amino acids. V was pared by 6 bases and J by 2 bases, with 3 bases of the junction left unmatched. The CDR3 loop is CASRGLAGTTDTQYF. For the CDR3, the DNA is TGTGCCAGCAGAGGACTAGCGGGGACCACAGATACGCAGTATTTT.

The chain recombines TRBV7-9 with TRBJ1-2; D may be TRBD1 (5 bases). CDR3 length: 15 amino acids. Per the germline V gene, CDR1 is SEHNR and CDR2 is FQNEAQ (reference sequence). Trimming cost V 2 bases and J 2 bases, with 12 bases left between them. In DNA form, the CDR3 reads TGTGCCAGCAGCTTACAGGGAGTGGGGAACTATGGCTACACCTTC. Protein sequence: CASSLQGVGNYGYTF.

As to this clone: One end of the junction varies from germline; a read error may be responsible. This chain links TRBV4-3 with TRBJ1-1; no clear D gene. Per the germline V gene, CDR1 is LGHNA and CDR2 is YSLEER. This CDR3 contains 14 residues. DNA for the CDR3: TGCGCCAGCAGCGAAGATCCGGGTCGGATTGAAGCTTTCTTT. It is translated as CASSEDPGRIEAFF.

The chain's CDR3 is CASRKQGEGNYEQYF. The CDR3 nucleotides are TGTGCCAGCAGAAAACAGGGCGAAGGAAATTACGAGCAGTACTTC. This chain uses TRBV6-6 with TRBJ2-7; tentative D call: TRBD1 (6 bases). The length of the CDR3 is 15 residues. The V gene lost 6 bases and the J gene lost 4 bases, with 19 bases spanning the gap. Germline loops: CDR1 MNHNY, CDR2 SVGAGI (reference sequence).

A note on this clone: The same CDR3 is also encoded by other DNA sequences in this sample. This chain joins TRBV12-3 or TRBV12-4 and TRBJ1-1; D not resolved. This CDR3 comprises 13 residues. V gave up 1 base and J gave up 2 bases, with 5 bases separating them. The CDR3 bases are TGTGCCAGCAGTTTAGGGGAAAACACTGAAGCTTTCTTT. It encodes CASSLGENTEAFF.

This clone has at least ten counts. The chain couples TRBV9 to TRBJ1-1, with unresolved D. CDR1 SGDLS and CDR2 YYNGEE come from the germline V gene. The germline V and J ends were trimmed by 0 bases and 1 base, with 10 bases remaining between them. This CDR3 is built from 15 residues. CDR3 loop: CASSVGKNGNTEAFF. Written as DNA, the CDR3 is TGTGCCAGCAGCGTAGGGAAGAATGGGAACACTGAAGCTTTCTTT.

This clone was picked up a small number of times. V and J are TRBV7-2 and TRBJ2-2, with D unclear. V lost 5 bases and J lost 3, with 13 bases in between. The CDR3 spans 15 residues. Germline V CDR1 and CDR2: SGHTA, FQGNSA. The CDR3 bases are TGTGCCAGCAGCCCTTTGGGTGCGGACACCGGGGAGCTGTTTTTT. Translated: CASSPLGADTGELFF.

The rearrangement joins TRBV5-4 to TRBJ1-6; the D gene is possibly TRBD1 (5 bases). The CDR3 covers 15 residues. V gave up 7 bases and J gave up 10 bases, with 21 bases separating them. CDR1 and CDR2 (germline): SGHNT, YYREEE (reference sequence). CDR3 in DNA: TGTGCCAGCCAAGAGGGAGGACGGGGCTGGTCACCCCTCCACTTT. It translates to CASQEGGRGWSPLHF.

The J gene is TRBJ2-7, the V gene TRBV2, with D uncertain. The V and J ends lost 6 bases and 1 base respectively, with 10 bases between them. The V gene's germline CDR1 is SNHLY and CDR2 FYNNEI. CDR3 length: 13 amino acids. CDR3 bases: TGTGCCAGCAGCGACGGGTCATCCTACGAGCAGTACTTC. As protein: CASSDGSSYEQYF.

This clone was seen only once. The genes are TRBV5-1 and TRBJ1-4; no clear D. Trimming took off 4 bases at V and 2 bases at J, with 12 bases between the two ends. The germline gives CDR1 SGHRS, CDR2 YFSETQ. The CDR3 sequence is 15 residues long. Written as DNA, the CDR3 is TGCGCCAGCAGCAACTGGGGAACCACTAATGAAAAACTGTTTTTT. It specifies CASSNWGTTNEKLFF. The full variable domain, completed using reference TRBV5-1 and TRBJ1-4, is KAGVTQTPRYLIKTRGQQVTLSCSPISGHRSVSWYQQTPGQGLQFLFEYFSETQRNKGNFPGRFSGRQFSNSRSEMNVSTLELGDSALYLCASSNWGTTNEKLFFGSGTQLSVL.